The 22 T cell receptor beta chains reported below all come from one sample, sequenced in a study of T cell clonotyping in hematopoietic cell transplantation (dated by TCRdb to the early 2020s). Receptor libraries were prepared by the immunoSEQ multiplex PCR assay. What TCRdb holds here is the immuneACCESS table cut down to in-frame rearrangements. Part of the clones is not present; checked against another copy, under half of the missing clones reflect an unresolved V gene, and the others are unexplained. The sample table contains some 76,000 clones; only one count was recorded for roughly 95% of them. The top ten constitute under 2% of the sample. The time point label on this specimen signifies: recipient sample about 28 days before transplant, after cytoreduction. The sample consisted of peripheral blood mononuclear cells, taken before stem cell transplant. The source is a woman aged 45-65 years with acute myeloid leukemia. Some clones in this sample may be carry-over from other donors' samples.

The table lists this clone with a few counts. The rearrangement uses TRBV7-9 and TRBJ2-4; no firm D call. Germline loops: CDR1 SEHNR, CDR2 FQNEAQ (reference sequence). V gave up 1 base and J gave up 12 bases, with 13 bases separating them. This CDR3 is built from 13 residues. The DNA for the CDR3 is TGTGCCAGCAGCTTAGGCCCCGTCGGTGGTCAGTACTTC. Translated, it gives CASSLGPVGGQYF.

The CDR3 bases are TGTGCCAGTAGTATAGCCCCCGGGGGTTTAAGGGAAGAGACCCAGTACTTC. As protein: CASSIAPGGLREETQYF. The chain joins TRBV19 to TRBJ2-5; D might be TRBD2 (6 bases). The V end was cut by 1 base, the J end by 3 bases, with 18 bases between. This CDR3 is 17 amino acids long. Germline CDR1 and CDR2: LNHDA and SQIVND (reference sequence). The full variable domain, rest sourced from reference TRBV19 and TRBJ2-5, is DGGITQSPKYLFRKEGQNVTLSCEQNLNHDAMYWYRQDPGQGLRLIYYSQIVNDFQKGDIAEGYSVSREKKESFPLTVTSAQKNPTAFYLCASSIAPGGLREETQYFGPGTRLLVL.

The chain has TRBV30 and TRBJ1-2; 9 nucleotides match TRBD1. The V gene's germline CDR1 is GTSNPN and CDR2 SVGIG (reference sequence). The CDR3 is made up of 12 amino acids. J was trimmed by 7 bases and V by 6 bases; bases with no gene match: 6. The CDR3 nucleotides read TGTGCCTGCACCGGGACAGGGATTGGCTACACCTTC. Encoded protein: CACTGTGIGYTF.

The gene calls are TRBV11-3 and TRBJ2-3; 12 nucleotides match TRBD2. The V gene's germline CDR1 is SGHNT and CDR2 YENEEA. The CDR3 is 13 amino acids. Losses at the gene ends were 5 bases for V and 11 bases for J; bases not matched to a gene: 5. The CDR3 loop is CASSIGLAGRQYF. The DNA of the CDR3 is TGTGCCAGCAGCATCGGACTAGCGGGGAGGCAGTATTTT.

Here the CDR3 reads CASTTGTVPTNEKLFF. The CDR3 coding sequence is TGTGCCAGCACAACCGGGACAGTTCCAACTAATGAAAAACTGTTTTTT. V and J are TRBV28 and TRBJ1-4, with TRBD1 identical over 7 bases. With 7 bases clipped from V and 0 bases from J, the junction kept 8 bases outside the gene matches. This CDR3 has 16 residues. Per germline, CDR1 MDHEN and CDR2 SYDVKM.

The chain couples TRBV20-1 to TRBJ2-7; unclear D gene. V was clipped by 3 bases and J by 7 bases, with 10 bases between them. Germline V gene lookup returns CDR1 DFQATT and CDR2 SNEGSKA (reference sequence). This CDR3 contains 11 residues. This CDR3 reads CSASRQLEQYF. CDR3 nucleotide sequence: TGCAGTGCTAGCCGGCAACTGGAGCAGTACTTC.

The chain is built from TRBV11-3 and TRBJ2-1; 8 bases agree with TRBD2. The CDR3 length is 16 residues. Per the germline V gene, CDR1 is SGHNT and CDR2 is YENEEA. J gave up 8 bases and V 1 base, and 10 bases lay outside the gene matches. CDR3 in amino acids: CASSLGKRESLDEQFF. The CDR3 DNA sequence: TGTGCCAGCAGCTTAGGGAAGCGGGAGTCTTTAGATGAGCAGTTCTTC. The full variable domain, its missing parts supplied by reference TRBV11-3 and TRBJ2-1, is EAGVVQSPRYKIIEKKQPVAFWCNPISGHNTLYWYLQNLGQGPELLIRYENEEAVDDSQLPKDRFSAERLKGVDSTLKIQPAELGDSAVYLCASSLGKRESLDEQFFGPGTRLTVL.

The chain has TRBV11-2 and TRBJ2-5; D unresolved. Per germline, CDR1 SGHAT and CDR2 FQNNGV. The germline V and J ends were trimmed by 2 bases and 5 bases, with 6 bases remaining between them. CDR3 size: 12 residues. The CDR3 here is CASSLFRETQYF. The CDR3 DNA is TGTGCCAGCAGCTTATTCCGGGAGACCCAGTACTTC.

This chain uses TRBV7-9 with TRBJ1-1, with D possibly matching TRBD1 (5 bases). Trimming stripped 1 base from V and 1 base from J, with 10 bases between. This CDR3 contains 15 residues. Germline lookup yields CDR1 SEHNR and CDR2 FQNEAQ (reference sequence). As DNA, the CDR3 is TGTGCCAGCAGCTTAGTATCGGGACCGAACACTGAAGCTTTCTTT. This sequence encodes CASSLVSGPNTEAFF.

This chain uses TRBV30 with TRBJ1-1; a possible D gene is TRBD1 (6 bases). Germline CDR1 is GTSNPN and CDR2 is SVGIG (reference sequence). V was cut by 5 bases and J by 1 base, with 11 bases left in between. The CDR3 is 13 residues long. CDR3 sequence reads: CAWSGTRNTEAFF. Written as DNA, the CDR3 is TGTGCCTGGTCCGGGACACGGAACACTGAAGCTTTCTTT.

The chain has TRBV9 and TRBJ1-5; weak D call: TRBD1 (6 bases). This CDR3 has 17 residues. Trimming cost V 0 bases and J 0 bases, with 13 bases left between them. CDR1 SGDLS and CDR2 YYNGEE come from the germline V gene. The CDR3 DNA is TGTGCCAGCAGCGTAGGGGGGGACACTCCTAGCAATCAGCCCCAGCATTTT. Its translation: CASSVGGDTPSNQPQHF.

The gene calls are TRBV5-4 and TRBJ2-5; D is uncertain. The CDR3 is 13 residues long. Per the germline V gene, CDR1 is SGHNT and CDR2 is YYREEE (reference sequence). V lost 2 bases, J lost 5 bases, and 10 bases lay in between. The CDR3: CASSFAESETQYF. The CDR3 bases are TGTGCCAGCAGCTTTGCCGAGTCGGAGACCCAGTACTTC. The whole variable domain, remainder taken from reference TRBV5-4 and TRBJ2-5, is ETGVTQSPTHLIKTRGQQVTLRCSSQSGHNTVSWYQQALGQGPQFIFQYYREEENGRGNFPPRFSGLQFPNYSSELNVNALELDDSALYLCASSFAESETQYFGPGTRLLVL.

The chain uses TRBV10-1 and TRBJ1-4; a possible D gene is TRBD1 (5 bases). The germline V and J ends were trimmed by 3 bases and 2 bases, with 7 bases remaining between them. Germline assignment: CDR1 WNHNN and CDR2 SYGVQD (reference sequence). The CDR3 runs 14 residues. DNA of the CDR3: TGCGCCAGCAGTGATGGGGGGACTAATGAAAAACTGTTTTTT. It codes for CASSDGGTNEKLFF.

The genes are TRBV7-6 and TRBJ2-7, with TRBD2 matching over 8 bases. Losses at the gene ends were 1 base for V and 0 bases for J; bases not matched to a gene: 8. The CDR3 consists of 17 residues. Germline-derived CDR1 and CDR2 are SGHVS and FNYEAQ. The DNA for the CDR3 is TGTGCCAGCAGCTTAGTCTCTACCGGGACTAGCTCCTACGAGCAGTACTTC. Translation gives CASSLVSTGTSSYEQYF.

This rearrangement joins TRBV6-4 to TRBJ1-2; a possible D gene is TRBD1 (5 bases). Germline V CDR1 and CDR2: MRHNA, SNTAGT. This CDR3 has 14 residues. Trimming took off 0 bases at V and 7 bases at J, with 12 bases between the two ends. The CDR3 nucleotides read TGTGCCAGCAGTGACTCGGGCAGGGCTCGTGGCTACACCTTC. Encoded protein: CASSDSGRARGYTF.

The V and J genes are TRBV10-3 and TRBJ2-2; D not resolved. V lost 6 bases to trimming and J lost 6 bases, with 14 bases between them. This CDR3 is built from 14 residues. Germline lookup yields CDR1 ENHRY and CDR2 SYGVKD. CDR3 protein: CAIRYDLLAGELFF. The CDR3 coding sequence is TGTGCCATCAGGTACGATCTGCTCGCCGGGGAGCTGTTTTTT.

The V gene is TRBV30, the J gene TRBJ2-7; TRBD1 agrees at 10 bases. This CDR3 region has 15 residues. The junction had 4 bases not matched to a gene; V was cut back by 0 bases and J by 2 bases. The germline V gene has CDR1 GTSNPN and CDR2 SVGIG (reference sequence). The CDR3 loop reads CAWSVKGQGAYEQYF. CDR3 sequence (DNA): TGTGCCTGGAGTGTAAAAGGACAGGGGGCCTACGAGCAGTACTTC.

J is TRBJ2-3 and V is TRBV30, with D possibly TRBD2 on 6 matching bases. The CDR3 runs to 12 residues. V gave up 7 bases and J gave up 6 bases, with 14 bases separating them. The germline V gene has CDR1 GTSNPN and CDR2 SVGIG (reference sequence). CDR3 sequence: CASRESADTQYF. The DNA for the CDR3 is TGTGCCTCACGGGAGAGCGCGGATACGCAGTATTTT.

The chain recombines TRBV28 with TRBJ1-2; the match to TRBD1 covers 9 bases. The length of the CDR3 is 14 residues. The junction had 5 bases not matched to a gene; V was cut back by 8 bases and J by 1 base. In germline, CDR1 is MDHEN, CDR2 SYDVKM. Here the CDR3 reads CASGDRAGNYGYTF. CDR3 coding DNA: TGTGCCAGCGGGGACAGGGCCGGTAACTATGGCTACACCTTC.

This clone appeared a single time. The CDR3 loop is CASSKNGQLYEQYF. The CDR3 coding sequence is TGTGCCAGCAGCAAAAACGGACAGCTCTACGAGCAGTACTTC. The rearrangement joins TRBV6-1 to TRBJ2-7, with TRBD1 as a possible D gene (6 bases). The CDR3 is 14 residues long. Per the germline V gene, CDR1 is MNHNS and CDR2 is SASEGT. Trimming shortened V by 6 bases and J by 3 bases, and 15 bases separated the two germline ends.

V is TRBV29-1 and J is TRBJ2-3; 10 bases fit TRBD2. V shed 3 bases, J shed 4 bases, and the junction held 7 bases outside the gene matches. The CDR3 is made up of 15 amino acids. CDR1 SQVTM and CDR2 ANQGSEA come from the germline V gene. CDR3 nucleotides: TGCAGCGTTGATGGCCCTAGCGGGAGCCCAGATACGCAGTATTTT. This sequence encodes CSVDGPSGSPDTQYF.

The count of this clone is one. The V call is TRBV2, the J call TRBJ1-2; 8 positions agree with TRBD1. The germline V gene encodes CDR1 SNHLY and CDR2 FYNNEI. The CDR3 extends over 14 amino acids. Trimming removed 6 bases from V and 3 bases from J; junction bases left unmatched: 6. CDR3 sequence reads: CASRLQGEHYGYTF. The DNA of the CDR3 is TGTGCCAGCAGGCTACAGGGGGAGCACTATGGCTACACCTTC.